Below, 25 T cell receptor beta chains from the same sample are listed, as sequenced in a study of T cells expressing NK-cell markers. Following a re-call of the 5' RACE reads, TCRdb has one entry per CDR3 protein and lacks DNA. The listing records about 380,000 distinct CDR3 sequences. Sample: blood T cells: a sorted CD56 or NKG2C T cell subset, CD4+ or CD8+ T cells, or bulk PBMC T cells (not recorded which). Receptors were obtained from a man between 18 and 69 years old in good health.

The J gene is TRBJ2-2, the V gene TRBV5-1. The V gene's germline CDR1 is SGHRS and CDR2 YFSETQ. The CDR3 spans 14 residues. The CDR3 sequence is CASSLRFVSGELFF. Full variable domain (outside the CDR3, taken from reference TRBV5-1 and TRBJ2-2): KAGVTQTPRYLIKTRGQQVTLSCSPISGHRSVSWYQQTPGQGLQFLFEYFSETQRNKGNFPGRFSGRQFSNSRSEMNVSTLELGDSALYLCASSLRFVSGELFFGEGSRLTVL.

The chain links TRBV3-1 to TRBJ2-5; TCRdb returns TRBD1, unconfirmable since there is no DNA. The CDR3 runs to 15 residues. Germline CDR1 reads LGHDT; CDR2 reads YNNKEL (reference sequence). This CDR3 is CASSQEWDGAETQYF.

The chain joins TRBV6-1 to TRBJ1-6; TCRdb reports TRBD1, a call that lacks DNA to check it against. The CDR3 runs 14 residues. Germline V lookup: CDR1 MNHNS, CDR2 SASEGT. CDR3 sequence: CASSEQGGSSPLHF.

This sequence joins TRBV5-1 and TRBJ2-5; the TCRdb D gene call, TRBD1, has no DNA to confirm it. Germline assignment: CDR1 SGHRS and CDR2 YFSETQ. This CDR3 region has 15 residues. The CDR3 region is CASSPWGRGAKTQYF.

V is TRBV6-5 and J is TRBJ2-5; TCRdb gives TRBD1 as the D gene, but with no DNA this cannot be confirmed. Germline lookup yields CDR1 MNHEY and CDR2 SVGAGI. This CDR3 is built from 14 residues. The CDR3 region is CASSYSGGEETQYF.

V gene TRBV11-3 combines with J gene TRBJ2-1; TCRdb names TRBD1, which stays unverified in the absence of DNA. The CDR3 has 14 residues. Germline V gives CDR1 SGHNT, CDR2 YENEEA. The CDR3 loop is CASSPRGVSPEQFF. The variable domain in full, with the rest retrieved from reference TRBV11-3 and TRBJ2-1, is EAGVVQSPRYKIIEKKQPVAFWCNPISGHNTLYWYLQNLGQGPELLIRYENEEAVDDSQLPKDRFSAERLKGVDSTLKIQPAELGDSAVYLCASSPRGVSPEQFFGPGTRLTVL.

The V gene is TRBV28, the J gene TRBJ2-3. Germline CDR1 reads MDHEN; CDR2 reads SYDVKM. The CDR3 contains 11 residues. Here the CDR3 reads CASRLSDTQYF.

The V gene is TRBV25-1, the J gene TRBJ1-4. This CDR3 region has 17 residues. Germline CDR1 reads MGHDK; CDR2 reads SYGVNS. Here the CDR3 reads CASSDDGPKTTNEKLFF. Full variable domain (missing parts from reference TRBV25-1 and TRBJ1-4): EADIYQTPRYLVIGTGKKITLECSQTMGHDKMYWYQQDPGMELHLIHYSYGVNSTEKGDLSSESTVSRIRTEHFPLTLESARPSHTSQYLCASSDDGPKTTNEKLFFGSGTQLSVL.

The genes are TRBV5-1 and TRBJ2-3; TCRdb's D call of TRBD2 is untestable without DNA. The CDR3 is 15 amino acids. Germline-derived CDR1 and CDR2 are SGHRS and YFSETQ. The CDR3 sequence is CASSRRLATTDTQYF.

The chain employs TRBV6-2 or TRBV6-3 and TRBJ2-7. Germline loops: CDR1 MNHEY, CDR2 SVGEGT. The CDR3 is 13 residues long. The CDR3 reads CASREGTPYEQYF.

V and J are TRBV28 and TRBJ2-5; TCRdb indicates TRBD1, and absent DNA this call remains unverified. Germline CDR1 reads MDHEN; CDR2 reads SYDVKM. The CDR3 runs 14 residues. The CDR3 loop is CASSPGTRQETQYF.

This sequence joins TRBV5-1 and TRBJ1-6; TCRdb outputs TRBD1, but without DNA this stays unchecked. CDR3 length equals 15 residues. CDR1 and CDR2 from the germline V gene are SGHRS and YFSETQ. This chain's CDR3 is CASSRTGTGDSPLHF.

The CDR3 spells CASRSTGTAPANYGYTF. The rearrangement links TRBV12-3 or TRBV12-4 to TRBJ1-2; there is no DNA to check the TCRdb D call of TRBD1. This CDR3 comprises 17 residues.

The V gene is TRBV11-2, the J gene TRBJ2-7; checking the TCRdb D call of TRBD2 is not possible without DNA. The CDR3 loop spans 14 amino acids. Germline CDR1 SGHAT, CDR2 FQNNGV. The CDR3 sequence: CASSRLAGASEQYF.

V and J are TRBV27 and TRBJ2-5; as DNA is missing, the TRBD2 call by TCRdb cannot be tested. Germline V gene sequence: CDR1 MNHEY, CDR2 SMNVEV (reference sequence). The CDR3 consists of 15 residues. This chain's CDR3 is CASSTRLAGGGTQYF.

The rearrangement uses TRBV15 and TRBJ2-7; the D call of TRBD1 rests on TCRdb alone, since no DNA is present to check it. Looked up from germline, CDR1 is LNHNV and CDR2 is YYDKDF (reference sequence). This CDR3 has 16 amino acids. The CDR3 sequence is CATSREVRDGASEQYF.

The V call is TRBV20-1, the J call TRBJ1-3; TCRdb picks TRBD1, but there is no DNA to check that call. The CDR3 spans 16 residues. Per germline, CDR1 DFQATT and CDR2 SNEGSKA (reference sequence). The CDR3 reads CSARSWGGYSGNTIYF.

The V and J genes are TRBV27 and TRBJ2-3; TCRdb reports TRBD1, a call that lacks DNA to check it against. The CDR3 length is 16 residues. Germline V gives CDR1 MNHEY, CDR2 SMNVEV (reference sequence). The CDR3 spells CASIKQGHYGTDTQYF.

The rearrangement joins TRBV11-2 to TRBJ2-7. The CDR3 runs 15 residues. Germline V gives CDR1 SGHAT, CDR2 FQNNGV. This CDR3 is CASSLEGGVAYEQYF.

The CDR3 sequence is CASSAPGGDTQYF. This chain connects TRBV2 to TRBJ2-3; no DNA is available, so the TRBD2 call from TCRdb remains unchecked. Germline assignment: CDR1 SNHLY and CDR2 FYNNEI. The CDR3 has 13 residues.

The CDR3 here is CASSMYGTVNTGELFF. This chain links TRBV5-5 with TRBJ2-2; TCRdb's D call of TRBD1 is untestable without DNA. The CDR3 is 16 residues long. Per germline, CDR1 SGHKS and CDR2 YYEKEE (reference sequence).

The chain joins TRBV15 to TRBJ2-7; TCRdb's D call, TRBD1, is unchecked because there is no DNA. Germline V gene lookup returns CDR1 LNHNV and CDR2 YYDKDF (reference sequence). The CDR3 runs 14 residues. The CDR3 sequence is CATSRVNRGQEQYF.

V usage is TRBV9 and J usage is TRBJ1-1; the D call of TRBD1 rests on TCRdb alone, since no DNA is present to check it. This CDR3 has 17 amino acids. Germline CDR1 and CDR2: SGDLS and YYNGEE. CDR3 sequence reads: CASSGKGQGVLNTEAFF.

J is TRBJ1-2 and V is TRBV6-1; TCRdb calls TRBD1, which cannot be checked without DNA. There are 14 residues in the CDR3. Germline CDR1 and CDR2: MNHNS and SASEGT. The chain's CDR3 is CASSLGQATSGYTF.

The chain employs TRBV2 and TRBJ2-1; with no DNA, the TCRdb D assignment of TRBD2 cannot be verified. CDR1 is SNHLY, CDR2 FYNNEI, per germline. This CDR3 comprises 15 residues. CDR3 sequence reads: CASSDRSAGPNEQFF.